These 20 T cell receptor beta chains originate from one sample sequenced in a study of blood T cell repertoires in COVID-19. TCRdb's copy holds only in-frame clones and misses some; the assay was immunoSEQ multiplex PCR. The sample has about 210,000 clones, 70% to 90% seen once; the top ten hold 6.5% to 9.5%. The sample was PBMCs or T cells enriched from blood (not recorded which). These receptors originate from a woman between 18 and 29 years old who had recovered from COVID-19.

CDR3 region: CASSPTTGVPEAFF. In DNA form, the CDR3 reads TGTGCCAGCAGTCCGACGACAGGGGTCCCTGAAGCTTTCTTT. The chain carries TRBV28 and TRBJ1-1, with 8 bases identical to TRBD1. V trimming: 5 bases; J trimming: 6 bases; junction bases outside the gene matches: 8. The CDR3 totals 14 residues. Germline assignment: CDR1 MDHEN and CDR2 SYDVKM. Full variable domain (remainder filled in from reference TRBV28 and TRBJ1-1): DVKVTQSSRYLVKRTGEKVFLECVQDMDHENMFWYRQDPGLGLRLIYFSYDVKMKEKGDIPEGYSVSREKKERFSLILESASTNQTSMYLCASSPTTGVPEAFFGQGTRLTVV.

This chain connects TRBV9 to TRBJ1-5, with D unresolved. V was clipped by 4 bases and J by 5 bases, with 10 bases between them. The length of the CDR3 is 13 residues. From germline, CDR1 is SGDLS and CDR2 YYNGEE. This chain's CDR3 is CASSLTVDQPQHF. The CDR3 DNA sequence: TGTGCCAGCAGCTTAACGGTGGATCAGCCCCAGCATTTT.

The genes are TRBV5-4 and TRBJ2-1; TRBD2 aligns across 7 bases. Germline assignment: CDR1 SGHNT and CDR2 YYREEE (reference sequence). V trimming: 0 bases; J trimming: 5 bases; junction bases outside the gene matches: 5. CDR3 size: 15 residues. This CDR3 reads CASSLAASGNNEQFF. The DNA of the CDR3 is TGTGCCAGCAGCTTGGCGGCTAGCGGAAACAATGAGCAGTTCTTC.

The gene calls are TRBV29-1 and TRBJ2-4; D is undetermined. The CDR3 has 14 amino acids. Trimming removed 0 bases at V and 2 bases at J, with 8 bases between. Germline CDR1 is SQVTM and CDR2 is ANQGSEA. The CDR3 is CSVEDPYSKNIQYF. CDR3 in DNA: TGCAGCGTTGAAGATCCATACTCCAAAAACATTCAGTACTTC.

The chain links TRBV3-1 (or the pseudogene TRBV3-2) to TRBJ1-1, with 9 bases identical to TRBD1. Germline trimming cut 1 base from V and 6 bases from J; bases unmatched to any gene: 9. Per germline, CDR1 LGHDT and CDR2 YNNKEL (reference sequence). The CDR3 sequence is 16 residues long. The CDR3 nucleotides read TGTGCCAGCAGCCAAGGAACAGGGGGCAGAGGCGCTGAAGCTTTCTTT. This codes for CASSQGTGGRGAEAFF.

The genes are TRBV27 and TRBJ2-3; 10 bases map to TRBD2. The ends lost 7 bases at V and 0 bases at J; junction bases unmatched: 10. Per the germline V gene, CDR1 is MNHEY and CDR2 is SMNVEV (reference sequence). CDR3 length: 17 amino acids. In DNA, the CDR3 is TGTGCCAGCACCCCGGCCCAACTAGCGGGGAGCACAGATACGCAGTATTTT. Its translation: CASTPAQLAGSTDTQYF.

The chain has TRBV15 and TRBJ1-2, with unresolved D. This CDR3 has 14 residues. Trimming stripped 0 bases from V and 8 bases from J, with 13 bases between. Germline loops: CDR1 LNHNV, CDR2 YYDKDF (reference sequence). CDR3 sequence (DNA): TGTGCCACCAGCAGAGACCGGGAAAAGATCGGCTACACCTTC. As protein: CATSRDREKIGYTF.

The J gene is TRBJ1-2, the V gene TRBV2, with D possibly matching TRBD1 (5 bases). This CDR3 has 14 amino acids. V was shortened by 0 bases and J by 3 bases, with 8 bases between the two germline ends. Germline CDR1 is SNHLY and CDR2 is FYNNEI. Here the CDR3 reads CASSEARADYGYTF. The CDR3 DNA is TGTGCCAGCAGTGAAGCCAGGGCGGACTATGGCTACACCTTC.

The chain recombines TRBV4-1 with TRBJ2-7; D might be TRBD2 (6 bases). The V gene's germline CDR1 is MGHRA and CDR2 YSYEKL. V dropped 0 bases and J dropped 2 bases, with 11 bases sitting between them. The CDR3 has 15 amino acids. The CDR3 protein is CASSQDPGGTYEQYF. CDR3 nucleotides: TGCGCCAGCAGCCAAGATCCTGGGGGGACCTACGAGCAGTACTTC.

The chain couples TRBV6-5 to TRBJ1-2, with a weak D call TRBD1 (6 bases). V shed 6 bases and J shed 2 bases, with 16 bases lying between them. Germline V gene sequence: CDR1 MNHEY, CDR2 SVGAGI. The CDR3 loop spans 15 amino acids. CDR3 loop: CASRGATEVNYGYTF. CDR3 bases: TGTGCCAGCAGGGGGGCGACGGAGGTCAACTATGGCTACACCTTC.

V and J are TRBV9 and TRBJ1-3, with D hard to call. This CDR3 is 14 amino acids long. CDR1 is SGDLS, CDR2 YYNGEE, per germline. V lost 4 bases to trimming and J lost 4 bases, with 12 bases between them. CDR3 sequence reads: CASSPRAVGNTIYF. DNA for the CDR3: TGTGCCAGCAGCCCGAGGGCAGTAGGAAACACCATATATTTT.

The chain carries TRBV5-1 and TRBJ1-4, with 8 nucleotides matching TRBD1. Germline CDR1 reads SGHRS; CDR2 reads YFSETQ. Unmatched junction bases numbered 3, after V lost 4 bases and J lost 7 bases. This CDR3 has 13 amino acids. The CDR3 nucleotides are TGCGCCAGCAGCGGGACAGGTTTTGAAAAACTGTTTTTT. Translating gives CASSGTGFEKLFF.

The rearrangement joins TRBV4-2 to TRBJ2-1, with 7 bases fitting TRBD2. This CDR3 is 14 amino acids long. J was trimmed by 10 bases and V by 0 bases; bases with no gene match: 6. Germline V gene sequence: CDR1 LGHNA, CDR2 YNFKEQ. CDR3 loop: CASSQDPSGTEQFF. The CDR3 coding sequence is TGTGCCAGCAGCCAAGATCCGAGCGGGACCGAGCAGTTCTTC.

This chain uses TRBV12-3 or TRBV12-4 with TRBJ2-1; D remains unclear. V was pared by 5 bases and J by 8 bases, with 4 bases between. This CDR3 spans 10 amino acids. The CDR3 is CASSRDEQFF. DNA for the CDR3: TGTGCCAGCAGTCGGGATGAGCAGTTCTTC.

The chain carries TRBV11-2 and TRBJ2-7; D unresolved. Germline V gene data show CDR1 as SGHAT and CDR2 as FQNNGV. V was clipped by 3 bases and J by 0 bases, with 3 bases between them. This CDR3 region has 12 residues. CDR3 nucleotide sequence: TGTGCCAGCAGCTTCCACTCCTACGAGCAGTACTTC. This sequence encodes CASSFHSYEQYF.

V is TRBV7-9 and J is TRBJ2-3; 11 bases agree with TRBD2. This CDR3 is 18 amino acids long. Germline V CDR1 and CDR2: SEHNR, FQNEAQ (reference sequence). V was pared by 5 bases and J by 2 bases, with 12 bases of the junction left unmatched. The CDR3 sequence is CASSQPALAGGLTDTQYF. Here the CDR3 DNA reads TGTGCCAGCAGCCAACCCGCCCTAGCGGGGGGTCTCACAGATACGCAGTATTTT.

V and J are TRBV7-9 and TRBJ1-1, with unresolved D. Per the germline V gene, CDR1 is SEHNR and CDR2 is FQNEAQ (reference sequence). CDR3 length: 13 amino acids. The ends were cut back, 5 bases at V and 0 bases at J, with 7 bases in the middle. The CDR3 DNA follows: TGTGCCAGCAGCCCCACATTGAACACTGAAGCTTTCTTT. Protein sequence: CASSPTLNTEAFF.

This clone has just one count. The chain employs TRBV11-2 and TRBJ2-4; D possibly corresponds to TRBD1 (5 bases). V was pared by 3 bases and J by 3 bases, with 21 bases between. The germline V gene has CDR1 SGHAT and CDR2 FQNNGV. The CDR3 extends over 18 amino acids. The CDR3 here is CASSFVPSRDRNKNIQYF. CDR3 coding DNA: TGTGCCAGCAGCTTTGTCCCCTCGCGCGACAGAAACAAAAACATTCAGTACTTC.

The rearrangement joins TRBV6-2 or TRBV6-3 to TRBJ1-5, with D possibly matching TRBD1 (6 bases). Germline V gene sequence: CDR1 MNHEY, CDR2 SVGEGT. The CDR3 is made up of 16 amino acids. V was shortened by 5 bases and J by 4 bases, with 18 bases between the two germline ends. The CDR3 protein is CASSRIFRGSNQPQHF. The CDR3 coding sequence is TGTGCCAGCAGTCGCATCTTCAGGGGCTCAAATCAGCCCCAGCATTTT.

This clone was counted only a few times. The genes are TRBV6-5 and TRBJ2-2; the match to TRBD1 covers 8 bases. V was pared by 5 bases and J by 4 bases, with 6 bases of the junction left unmatched. Germline V gene lookup returns CDR1 MNHEY and CDR2 SVGAGI. The CDR3 runs 15 residues. The CDR3 is CASSIEQGGTGELFF. The DNA of the CDR3 is TGTGCCAGCAGTATTGAACAGGGGGGCACCGGGGAGCTGTTTTTT.